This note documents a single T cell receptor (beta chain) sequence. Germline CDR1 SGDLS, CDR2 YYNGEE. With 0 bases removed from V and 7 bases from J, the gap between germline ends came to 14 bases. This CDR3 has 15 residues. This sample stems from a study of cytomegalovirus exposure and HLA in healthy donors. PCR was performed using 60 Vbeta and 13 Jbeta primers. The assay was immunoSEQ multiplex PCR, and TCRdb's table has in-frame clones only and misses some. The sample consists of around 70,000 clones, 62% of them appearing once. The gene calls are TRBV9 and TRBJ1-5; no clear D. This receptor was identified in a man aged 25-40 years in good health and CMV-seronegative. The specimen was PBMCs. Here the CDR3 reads CASSVDGRGKQPQHF. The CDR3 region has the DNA TGTGCCAGCAGCGTAGACGGCCGAGGGAAACAGCCCCAGCATTTT. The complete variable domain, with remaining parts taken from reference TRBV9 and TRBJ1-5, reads DSGVTQTPKHLITATGQRVTLRCSPRSGDLSVYWYQQSLDQGLQFLIQYYNGEERAKGNILERFSAQQFPDLHSELNLSSLELGDSALYFCASSVDGRGKQPQHFGDGTRLSIL.